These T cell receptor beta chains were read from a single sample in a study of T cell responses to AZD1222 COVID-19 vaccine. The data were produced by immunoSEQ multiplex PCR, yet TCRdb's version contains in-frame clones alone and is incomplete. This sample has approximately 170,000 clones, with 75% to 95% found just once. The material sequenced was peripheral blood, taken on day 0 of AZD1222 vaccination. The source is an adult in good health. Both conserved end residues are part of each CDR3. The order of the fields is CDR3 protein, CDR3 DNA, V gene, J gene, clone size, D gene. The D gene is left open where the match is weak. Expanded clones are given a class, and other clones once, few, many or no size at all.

CATSETGTGNTGELFF	TGTGCCACCAGTGAGACCGGGACAGGGAACACCGGGGAGCTGTTTTTT	TRBV24-1	TRBJ2-2	NA	TRBD1
CASSGGTSGSNEQFF	TGTGCCAGCAGTGGGGGGACTAGCGGATCCAATGAGCAGTTCTTC	TRBV6-4	TRBJ2-1	NA	TRBD2
CASSFLAGATYEQYF	TGCGCCAGCAGCTTTCTAGCGGGTGCCACCTACGAGCAGTACTTC	TRBV5-1	TRBJ2-7	NA	TRBD2
CASSLGLTTYEQYF	TGTGCCAGCAGCCTAGGACTTACCACCTACGAGCAGTACTTC	TRBV7-8	TRBJ2-7	NA	NA
CASSPLAGSALQEQFF	TGCGCCAGCAGCCCCCTTGCGGGGAGCGCCTTACAAGAGCAGTTCTTC	TRBV5-1	TRBJ2-1	NA	NA
CASTGAGGVETQYF	TGTGCCAGCACCGGGGCAGGGGGCGTTGAGACCCAGTACTTC	TRBV7-2	TRBJ2-5	NA	TRBD1
CASSDGPTRGQYF	TGTGCCAGCAGTGACGGGCCAACCAGGGGGCAGTACTTC	TRBV2	TRBJ2-7	NA	NA
CASSLDLAGATGANVLTF	TGTGCCAGCAGCTTAGATCTGGCGGGAGCCACTGGGGCCAACGTCCTGACTTTC	TRBV11-2	TRBJ2-6	NA	TRBD2
CASSLWGGEGNAEAFF	TGTGCCAGCAGTTTATGGGGCGGCGAGGGGAATGCTGAAGCTTTCTTT	TRBV28	TRBJ1-1	NA	NA
CASSLSFSGNSEQYF	TGTGCCAGCAGCTTAAGTTTTAGCGGGAATAGCGAGCAGTACTTC	TRBV11-2	TRBJ2-7	once	TRBD2